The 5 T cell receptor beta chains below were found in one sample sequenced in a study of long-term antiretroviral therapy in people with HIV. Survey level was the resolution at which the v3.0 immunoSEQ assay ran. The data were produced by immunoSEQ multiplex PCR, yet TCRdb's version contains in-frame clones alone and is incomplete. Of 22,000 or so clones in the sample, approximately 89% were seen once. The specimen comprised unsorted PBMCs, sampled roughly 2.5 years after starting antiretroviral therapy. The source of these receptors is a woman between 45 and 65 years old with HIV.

This CDR3 reads CASFGWTNEKLFF. The DNA of the CDR3 is TGTGCCAGCTTCGGTTGGACTAATGAAAAACTGTTTTTT. This chain uses TRBV19 with TRBJ1-4; the D is unclear. The V gene's germline CDR1 is LNHDA and CDR2 SQIVND (reference sequence). This CDR3 has 13 residues. Trimming removed 9 bases from V and 2 bases from J, with 10 bases in between.

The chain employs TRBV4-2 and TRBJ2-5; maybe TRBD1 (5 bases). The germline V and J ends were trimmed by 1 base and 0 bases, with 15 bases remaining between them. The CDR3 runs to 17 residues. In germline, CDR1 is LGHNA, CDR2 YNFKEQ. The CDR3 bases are TGTGCCAGCAGCCAAGGTTGGCAGGGTGTGTACCAAGAGACCCAGTACTTC. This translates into CASSQGWQGVYQETQYF.

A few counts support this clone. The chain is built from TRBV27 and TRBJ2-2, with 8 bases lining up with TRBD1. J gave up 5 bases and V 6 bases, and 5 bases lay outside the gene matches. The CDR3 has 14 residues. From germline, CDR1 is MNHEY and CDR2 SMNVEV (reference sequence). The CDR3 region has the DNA TGTGCCAGCAGGCAGGGGGCTGAAACCGGGGAGCTGTTTTTT. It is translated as CASRQGAETGELFF.

In DNA form, the CDR3 reads TGCGCCAGCAGGGTCGCCTGGGGCTCCTACAATGAGCAGTTCTTC. The encoded protein is CASRVAWGSYNEQFF. The chain links TRBV4-1 to TRBJ2-1; no reliable D call. In germline, CDR1 is MGHRA, CDR2 YSYEKL. This CDR3 region has 15 residues. Trimming left V 6 bases short and J 0 bases short, with 12 bases between.

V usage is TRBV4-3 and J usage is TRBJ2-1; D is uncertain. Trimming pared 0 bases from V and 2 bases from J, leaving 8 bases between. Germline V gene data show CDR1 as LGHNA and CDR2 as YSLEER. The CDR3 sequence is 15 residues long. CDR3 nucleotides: TGCGCCAGCAGCCAAGATAGGCCAGCCTACAATGAGCAGTTCTTC. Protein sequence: CASSQDRPAYNEQFF.